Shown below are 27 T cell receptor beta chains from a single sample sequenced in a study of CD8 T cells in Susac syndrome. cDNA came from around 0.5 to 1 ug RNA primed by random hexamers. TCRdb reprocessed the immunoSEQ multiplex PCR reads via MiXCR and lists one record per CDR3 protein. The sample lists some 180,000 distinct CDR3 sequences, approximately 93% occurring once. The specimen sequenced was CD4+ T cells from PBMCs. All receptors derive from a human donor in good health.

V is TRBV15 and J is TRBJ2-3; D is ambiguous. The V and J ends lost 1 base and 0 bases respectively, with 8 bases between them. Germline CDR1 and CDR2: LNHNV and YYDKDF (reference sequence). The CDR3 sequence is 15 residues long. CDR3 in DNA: TGTGCCACCAGCAGAGTACGGGCGAGCACAGATACGCAGTATTTT. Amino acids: CATSRVRASTDTQYF.

CDR3 sequence (DNA): TGTGCCAGCAGCCGCGGGACAGGAATCTATGAGCAGTTCTTC. Translation: CASSRGTGIYEQFF. The chain combines TRBV7-2 with TRBJ2-1; 8 nucleotides align to TRBD1. After removal of 5 bases from V and 8 bases from J, the junction contained 8 bases not matched to a gene. The CDR3 length is 14 residues. Germline assignment: CDR1 SGHTA and CDR2 FQGNSA.

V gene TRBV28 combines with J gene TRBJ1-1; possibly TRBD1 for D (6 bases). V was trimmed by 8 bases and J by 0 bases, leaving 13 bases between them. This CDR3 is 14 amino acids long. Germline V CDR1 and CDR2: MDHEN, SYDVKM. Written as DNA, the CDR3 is TGTGCCAGCCCCCCGGCAGGGGTGAACACTGAAGCTTTCTTT. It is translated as CASPPAGVNTEAFF.

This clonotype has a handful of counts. CDR3 residues: CASSQAPVVRGGSYNSPLHF. CDR3 DNA: TGCGCCAGCAGTCAAGCGCCAGTTGTCAGGGGAGGCTCCTATAATTCACCCCTCCACTTT. The V call is TRBV23-1, the J call TRBJ1-6, with D possibly TRBD1 on 6 matching bases. TRBV23-1 is reported as an ORF; its role is uncertain. The CDR3 has 20 amino acids. V shed 2 bases and J shed 0 bases, with 20 bases lying between them.

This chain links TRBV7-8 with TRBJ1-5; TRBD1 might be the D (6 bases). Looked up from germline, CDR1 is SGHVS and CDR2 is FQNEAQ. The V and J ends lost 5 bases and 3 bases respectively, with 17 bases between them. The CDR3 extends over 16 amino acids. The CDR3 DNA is TGTGCCAGCAGCGAGCTGACAGGTTCCCACAATCAGCCCCAGCATTTT. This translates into CASSELTGSHNQPQHF. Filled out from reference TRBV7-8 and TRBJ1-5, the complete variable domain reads GAGVSQSPRYKVAKRGQDVALRCDPISGHVSLFWYQQALGQGPEFLTYFQNEAQLDKSGLPSDRFFAERPEGSVSTLKIQRTQQEDSAVYLCASSELTGSHNQPQHFGDGTRLSIL.

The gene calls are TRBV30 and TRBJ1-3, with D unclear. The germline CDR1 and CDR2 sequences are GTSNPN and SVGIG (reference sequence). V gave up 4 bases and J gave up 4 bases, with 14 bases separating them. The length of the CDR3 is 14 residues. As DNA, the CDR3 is TGTGCCTGGAATAGGACCCCCAAGGGAAACACCATATATTTT. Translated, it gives CAWNRTPKGNTIYF.

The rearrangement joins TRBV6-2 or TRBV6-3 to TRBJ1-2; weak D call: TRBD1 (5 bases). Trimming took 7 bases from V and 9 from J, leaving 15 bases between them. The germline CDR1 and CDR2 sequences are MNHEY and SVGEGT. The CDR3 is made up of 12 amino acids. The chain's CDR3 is CASNPGWGSYTF. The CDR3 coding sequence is TGTGCCAGCAACCCCGGTTGGGGGAGCTACACCTTC.

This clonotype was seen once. CDR3 sequence (DNA): TGTGCCAGCAGCTTGGGGAGGCAGGGAAACTACAATGAGCAGTTCTTC. It is translated as CASSLGRQGNYNEQFF. This rearrangement joins TRBV5-4 to TRBJ2-1, with D perhaps matching TRBD1 or TRBD2 (5 bases each). Germline loops: CDR1 SGHNT, CDR2 YYREEE (reference sequence). Trimming shortened V by 0 bases and J by 3 bases, and 13 bases separated the two germline ends. This CDR3 has 16 amino acids.

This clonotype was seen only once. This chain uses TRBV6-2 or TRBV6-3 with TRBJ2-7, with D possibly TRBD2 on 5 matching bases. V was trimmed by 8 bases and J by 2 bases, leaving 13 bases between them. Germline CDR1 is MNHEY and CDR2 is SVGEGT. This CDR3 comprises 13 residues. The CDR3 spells CASGGGGTYEQYV. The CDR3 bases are TGTGCCAGCGGCGGCGGAGGAACCTACGAGCAGTACGTC.

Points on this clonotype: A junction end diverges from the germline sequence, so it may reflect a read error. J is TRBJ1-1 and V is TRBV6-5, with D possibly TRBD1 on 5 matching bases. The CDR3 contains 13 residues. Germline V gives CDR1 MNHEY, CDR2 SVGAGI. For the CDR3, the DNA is TGTGCCAGCAGCGAAAGGGGTCGGACTGAAGCCTTCTTT. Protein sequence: CASSERGRTEAFF.

This chain's CDR3 is CASGLAGAGETQYF. In DNA, the CDR3 is TGTGCCTCGGGACTAGCGGGGGCAGGGGAGACCCAGTACTTC. The chain combines TRBV27 with TRBJ2-5; 14 bases line up with TRBD2. Trimming took 11 bases from V and 5 from J; bases not matched to a gene: 7. The CDR3 runs to 14 residues. The germline CDR1 and CDR2 sequences are MNHEY and SMNVEV (reference sequence).

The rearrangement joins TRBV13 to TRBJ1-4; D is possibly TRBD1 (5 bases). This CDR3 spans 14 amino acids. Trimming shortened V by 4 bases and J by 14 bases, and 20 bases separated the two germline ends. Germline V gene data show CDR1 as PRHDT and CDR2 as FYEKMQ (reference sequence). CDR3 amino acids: CASSSRDHIRKLFF. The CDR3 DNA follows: TGTGCCAGCAGCTCCCGGGACCATATTAGAAAGCTGTTTTTT.

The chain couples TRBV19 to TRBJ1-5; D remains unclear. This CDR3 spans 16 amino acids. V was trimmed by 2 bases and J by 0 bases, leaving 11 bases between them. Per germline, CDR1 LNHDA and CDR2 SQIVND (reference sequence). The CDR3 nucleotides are TGTGCCAGTAGTATAATGTCCTCTTATAGCAATCAGCCCCAGCATTTT. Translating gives CASSIMSSYSNQPQHF.

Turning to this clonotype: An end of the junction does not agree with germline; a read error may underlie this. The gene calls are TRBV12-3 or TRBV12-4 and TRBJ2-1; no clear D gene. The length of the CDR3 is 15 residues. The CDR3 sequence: CASSLLTDSSNEQFF. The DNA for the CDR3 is TGTGCCAGCAGTTTATTGACCGACTCCTCCAATGAGCAGTTCTTC.

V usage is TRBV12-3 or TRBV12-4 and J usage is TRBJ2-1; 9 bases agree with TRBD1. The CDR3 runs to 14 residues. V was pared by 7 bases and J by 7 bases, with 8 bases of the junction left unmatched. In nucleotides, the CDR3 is TGTGCCAGCAACCGGGACAGGGTCCAAAATGAGCAGTTCTTC. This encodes CASNRDRVQNEQFF.

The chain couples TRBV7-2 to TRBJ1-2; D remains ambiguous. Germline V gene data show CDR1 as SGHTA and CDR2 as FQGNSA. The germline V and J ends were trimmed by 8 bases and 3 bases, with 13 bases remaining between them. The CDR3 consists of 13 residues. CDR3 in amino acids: CASHQEVDYGYTF. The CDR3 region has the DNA TGTGCCAGCCATCAGGAGGTAGACTATGGCTACACCTTC.

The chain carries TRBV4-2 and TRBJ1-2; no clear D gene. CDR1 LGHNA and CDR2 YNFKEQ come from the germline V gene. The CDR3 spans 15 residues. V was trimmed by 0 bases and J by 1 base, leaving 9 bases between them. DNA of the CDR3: TGTGCCAGCAGCCAAGATAGTGGAGATAACTATGGCTACACCTTC. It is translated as CASSQDSGDNYGYTF.

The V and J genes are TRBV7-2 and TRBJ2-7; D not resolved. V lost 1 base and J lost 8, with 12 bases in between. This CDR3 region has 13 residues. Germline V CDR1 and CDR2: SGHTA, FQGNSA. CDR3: CASSLEHALQQYV. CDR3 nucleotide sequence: TGTGCCAGCAGCTTAGAACATGCTTTACAGCAGTACGTC.

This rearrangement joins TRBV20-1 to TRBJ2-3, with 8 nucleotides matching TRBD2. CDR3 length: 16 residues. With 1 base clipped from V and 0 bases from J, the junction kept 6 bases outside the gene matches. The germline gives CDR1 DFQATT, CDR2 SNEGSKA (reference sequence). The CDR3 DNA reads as TGCAGTGCTAGAGTCGGGGGGGGCCGTAGCACAGATACGCAGTATTTT. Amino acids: CSARVGGGRSTDTQYF.

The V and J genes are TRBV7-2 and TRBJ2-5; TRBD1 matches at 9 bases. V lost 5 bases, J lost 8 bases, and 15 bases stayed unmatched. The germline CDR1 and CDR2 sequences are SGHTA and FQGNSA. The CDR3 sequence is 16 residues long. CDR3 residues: CASSKTGGAGGGTQYF. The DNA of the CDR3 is TGTGCCAGCAGCAAAACAGGGGGCGCAGGTGGAGGAACCCAGTACTTC.

In DNA, the CDR3 is TGTGCCAGCAGTCTACAGGGGTTCCAAGAGACCCAGTACTTC. Its protein product is CASSLQGFQETQYF. The chain recombines TRBV28 with TRBJ2-5; 7 nucleotides align to TRBD1. This CDR3 is 14 amino acids long. With V trimmed by 5 bases and J by 1 base, 4 bases remained unmatched. The germline gives CDR1 MDHEN, CDR2 SYDVKM.

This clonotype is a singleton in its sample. The CDR3 bases are TGTGCCAGCAGCTTAGGGCCAGCGGGGGCCGGGGAGACCCAGTACTTC. Its translation: CASSLGPAGAGETQYF. The rearrangement uses TRBV7-9 and TRBJ2-5; TRBD2 agrees at 8 bases. This CDR3 region has 16 residues. Trimming cost V 1 base and J 5 bases; bases outside gene matches: 9. From germline, CDR1 is SEHNR and CDR2 FQNEAQ (reference sequence).

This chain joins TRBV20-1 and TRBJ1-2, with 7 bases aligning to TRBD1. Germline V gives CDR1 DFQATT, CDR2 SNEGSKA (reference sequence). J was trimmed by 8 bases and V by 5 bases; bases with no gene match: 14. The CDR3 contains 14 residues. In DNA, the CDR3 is TGCAGTGCTCCCCGGCGACAGGGATTTCGCGGCTACACCTTC. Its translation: CSAPRRQGFRGYTF.

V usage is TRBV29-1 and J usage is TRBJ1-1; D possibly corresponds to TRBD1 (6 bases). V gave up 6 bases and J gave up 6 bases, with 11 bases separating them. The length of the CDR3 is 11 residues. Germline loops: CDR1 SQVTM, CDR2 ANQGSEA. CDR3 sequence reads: CSVAGGPEAFF. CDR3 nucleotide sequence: TGCAGCGTAGCCGGGGGCCCTGAAGCTTTCTTT.

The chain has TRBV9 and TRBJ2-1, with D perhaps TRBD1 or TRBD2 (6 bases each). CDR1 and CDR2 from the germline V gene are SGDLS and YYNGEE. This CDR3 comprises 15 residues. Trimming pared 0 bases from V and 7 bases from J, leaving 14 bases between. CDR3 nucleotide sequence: TGTGCCAGCAGCGTAGGCTGGGGGGCACGAAATGAGCAGTTCTTC. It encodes CASSVGWGARNEQFF.

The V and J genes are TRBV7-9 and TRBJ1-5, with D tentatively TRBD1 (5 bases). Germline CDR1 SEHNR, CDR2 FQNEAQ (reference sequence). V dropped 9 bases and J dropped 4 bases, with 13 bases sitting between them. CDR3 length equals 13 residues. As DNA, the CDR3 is TGTGCCAGTAGTTTATCAGGGAATCAGCCCCAGCATTTT. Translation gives CASSLSGNQPQHF.

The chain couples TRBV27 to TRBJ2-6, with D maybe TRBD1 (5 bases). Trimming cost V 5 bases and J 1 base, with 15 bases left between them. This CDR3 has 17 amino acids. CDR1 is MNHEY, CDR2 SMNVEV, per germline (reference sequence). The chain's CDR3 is CASSPRTGLSGANVLTF. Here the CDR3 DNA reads TGTGCCAGCAGTCCCCGCACAGGCCTATCTGGGGCCAACGTCCTGACTTTC.